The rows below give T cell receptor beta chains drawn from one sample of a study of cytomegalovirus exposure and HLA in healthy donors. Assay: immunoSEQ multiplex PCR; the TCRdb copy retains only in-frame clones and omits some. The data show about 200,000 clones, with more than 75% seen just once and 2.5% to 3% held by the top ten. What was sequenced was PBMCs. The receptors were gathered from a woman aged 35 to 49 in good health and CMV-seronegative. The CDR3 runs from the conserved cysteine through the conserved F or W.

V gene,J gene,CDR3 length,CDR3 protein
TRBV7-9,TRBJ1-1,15,CASSFGSPGNTEAFF
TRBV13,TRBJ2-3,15,CASSTGLAGTDTQYF
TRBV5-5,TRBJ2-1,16,CASSLRRQGDYNEQFF
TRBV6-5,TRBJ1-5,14,CASSPRQGYQPQHF
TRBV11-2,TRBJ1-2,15,CASSFHTGANYGYTF
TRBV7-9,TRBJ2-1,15,CASSLTAGAINEQFF
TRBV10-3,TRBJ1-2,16,CAIRTNRDRGFSGYTF
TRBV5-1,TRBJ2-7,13,CASSDREDYEQYF
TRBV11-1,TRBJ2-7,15,CASSSRTSGTYEQYF
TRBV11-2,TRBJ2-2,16,CASRPAGTANTGELFF
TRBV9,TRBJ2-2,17,CASSLRGPPGWAGELFF
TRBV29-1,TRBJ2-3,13,CSGRQKSTDTQYF
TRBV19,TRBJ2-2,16,CASRNAGLGNTGELFF
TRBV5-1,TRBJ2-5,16,CASSLMPSGVQETQYF
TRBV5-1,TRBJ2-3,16,CASSLSGTGGTDTQYF
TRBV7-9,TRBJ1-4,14,CASSSGQGNEKLFF
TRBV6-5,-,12,CAAWRVPYEQYF
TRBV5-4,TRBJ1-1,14,CASRGAVRSTEAFF
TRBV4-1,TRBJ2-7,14,CASSSGTGGLVQYF
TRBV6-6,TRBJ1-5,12,CASSQLTQPQHF
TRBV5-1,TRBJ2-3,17,CASSLATTSGSADTQYF
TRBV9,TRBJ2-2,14,CASSARERTGELFF
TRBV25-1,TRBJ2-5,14,CASSRVSRQETQYF
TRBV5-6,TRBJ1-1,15,CASSSSTDDNTEAFF
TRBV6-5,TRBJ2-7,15,CASSYSRPLQGEQYF
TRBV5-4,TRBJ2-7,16,CASSTDQGLAGKEQYF
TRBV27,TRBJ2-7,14,CASSFGLANGEQYF
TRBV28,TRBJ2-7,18,CASSPNASGRDSRYEQYF
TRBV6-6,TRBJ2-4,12,CASSLDRGIQYF
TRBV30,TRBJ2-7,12,CAWSPEAYEQYF
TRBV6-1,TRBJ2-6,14,CASRQSSGANVLTF
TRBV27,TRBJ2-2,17,CASRATSGRGNTGELFF
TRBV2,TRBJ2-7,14,CASSGAGGLSEQYF
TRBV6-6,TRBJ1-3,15,CASTLDRWYGNTIYF
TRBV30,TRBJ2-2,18,CAWGRILGTSGASGELFF
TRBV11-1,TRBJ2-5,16,CASSRRQGAFGETQYF
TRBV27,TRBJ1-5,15,CASSLEGNGNQPQHF
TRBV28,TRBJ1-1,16,CASKKIIDSLNTEAFF
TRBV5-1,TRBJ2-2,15,CASSLRGQNTGELFF
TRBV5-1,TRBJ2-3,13,CASNAPRTDTQYF
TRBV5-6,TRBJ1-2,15,CASSLWASKNYGYTF
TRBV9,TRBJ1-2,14,CASSAQGGISGYTF
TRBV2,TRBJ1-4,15,CASSVRLEGAEKLFF
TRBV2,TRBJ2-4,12,CASYGTQNIQYF